These 10 T cell receptor beta chains came from one sample sequenced in a study of blood T cell repertoires in COVID-19. Here immunoSEQ multiplex PCR was the method, and the copy in TCRdb shows in-frame clones only, minus some. The table has under 150,000 clones, almost 85% seen once; the top ten hold around 5.5%. Sequenced: PBMCs or T cells enriched from blood (not recorded which). The origin of the receptors is a man aged 40-49 years with acute COVID-19.

As DNA, the CDR3 is TGTGCCAGCAGTTACTCTCATTCTGACAGGGGGCATGGCTACACCTTC. Its protein is CASSYSHSDRGHGYTF. V is TRBV6-5 and J is TRBJ1-2; TRBD1 agrees at 10 bases. J lost 6 bases, V lost 0 bases, and 7 bases had no gene match. The length of the CDR3 is 16 residues. From germline, CDR1 is MNHEY and CDR2 SVGAGI.

The chain combines TRBV28 with TRBJ2-7; 10 positions agree with TRBD2. The V gene end was trimmed by 5 bases and the J gene end by 3 bases; junction bases not matched to a gene: 7. This CDR3 is built from 15 residues. In germline, CDR1 is MDHEN, CDR2 SYDVKM. The CDR3 reads CASSLGTSELYEQYF. CDR3 DNA sequence: TGTGCCAGCAGTCTCGGGACTAGCGAACTCTACGAGCAGTACTTC.

This sequence joins TRBV28 and TRBJ2-7, with D perhaps matching TRBD2 (6 bases). CDR1 MDHEN and CDR2 SYDVKM come from the germline V gene. The CDR3 length is 14 residues. Trimming took off 8 bases at V and 2 bases at J, with 16 bases between the two ends. This CDR3 reads CASWRDSPPYEQYF. CDR3 DNA: TGTGCCAGCTGGAGGGACTCCCCCCCCTACGAGCAGTACTTC.

This clone was found a few times. V is TRBV28 and J is TRBJ2-7, with 13 bases matching TRBD2. Germline V gives CDR1 MDHEN, CDR2 SYDVKM. J gave up 6 bases and V 4 bases, and 12 bases lay outside the gene matches. The CDR3 runs 17 residues. CDR3 loop: CASSSGLAGEGSLEQYF. In DNA form, the CDR3 reads TGTGCCAGCAGTTCCGGACTAGCGGGAGAGGGGTCGCTCGAGCAGTACTTC.

V usage is TRBV18 and J usage is TRBJ1-2; TRBD1 is a possible D gene (5 bases). This CDR3 has 17 residues. Germline CDR1 reads KGHSH; CDR2 reads LQKENI. V lost 3 bases to trimming and J lost 2 bases, with 19 bases between them. CDR3 residues: CASSPAAPSGANYGYTF. The CDR3, as DNA: TGTGCCAGCTCACCTGCCGCGCCAAGTGGGGCCAACTATGGCTACACCTTC.

V gene TRBV28 combines with J gene TRBJ2-5, with 8 positions matching TRBD2. The CDR3 sequence is 14 residues long. Germline V gene sequence: CDR1 MDHEN, CDR2 SYDVKM. V shed 6 bases, J shed 2 bases, and the junction held 5 bases outside the gene matches. The CDR3 is CASRGQRGQETQYF. CDR3 nucleotides: TGTGCCAGCAGGGGGCAGCGGGGGCAAGAGACCCAGTACTTC.

The V call is TRBV6-5, the J call TRBJ1-6; possible D gene TRBD1, 5 bases. Trimming pared 6 bases from V and 8 bases from J, leaving 8 bases between. In germline, CDR1 is MNHEY, CDR2 SVGAGI. The CDR3 is 12 amino acids. The CDR3 region has the DNA TGTGCCAGCAGACAGGCGGATTCACCCCTCCACTTT. Protein product: CASRQADSPLHF.

V gene TRBV27 combines with J gene TRBJ2-7; 8 bases fit TRBD1. CDR1 MNHEY and CDR2 SMNVEV come from the germline V gene (reference sequence). The CDR3 consists of 14 residues. The trim removed 6 bases at V and 5 bases at J, leaving 9 bases unmatched. The DNA for the CDR3 is TGTGCCAGCAGCCAGGACAGGGTATTCCACGAGCAGTACTTC. Its translation is CASSQDRVFHEQYF.

The J gene is TRBJ1-1, the V gene TRBV12-3 or TRBV12-4, with D perhaps matching TRBD1 (6 bases). V shed 11 bases and J shed 5 bases, with 18 bases lying between them. The CDR3 contains 13 residues. As DNA, the CDR3 is TGTGCCTCAGCGACAGGTGTGGTGACTGAAGCTTTCTTT. Its protein product is CASATGVVTEAFF.

The CDR3 DNA sequence: TGTGCCAGCAGCTTGCCACGGACAGGGAGAGGCTACACCTTC. Its translation: CASSLPRTGRGYTF. The chain has TRBV5-4 and TRBJ1-2; 8 bases line up with TRBD1. CDR1 is SGHNT, CDR2 YYREEE, per germline (reference sequence). The CDR3 contains 14 residues. The junction had 7 bases not matched to a gene; V was cut back by 1 base and J by 8 bases.